The next 23 T cell receptor beta chains were all read from a single sample in a study of control samples from healthy donors and cancer patients. Generated by immunoSEQ multiplex PCR, the TCRdb table keeps only in-frame clones and is missing some. The table lists about 98,000 clones, around 80% of them singletons. The sequencing input was blood. The receptors were gathered from a woman between 25 and 40 years old in good health.

The rearrangement links TRBV15 to TRBJ2-7, with D uncertain. This CDR3 is 13 amino acids long. V was trimmed by 10 bases and J by 0 bases, leaving 13 bases between them. CDR1 LNHNV and CDR2 YYDKDF come from the germline V gene (reference sequence). The CDR3 region has the DNA TGTGCCATCTCCGGGCTGAGCTCCTACGAGCAGTACTTC. Translating gives CAISGLSSYEQYF. Combining the CDR3 with reference TRBV15 and TRBJ2-7 gives the whole variable domain DAMVIQNPRYQVTQFGKPVTLSCSQTLNHNVMYWYQQKSSQAPKLLFHYYDKDFNNEADTPDNFQSRRPNTSFCFLDIRSPGLGDTAMYLCAISGLSSYEQYFGPGTRLTVT.

The chain recombines TRBV27 with TRBJ2-5; the D is unclear. V lost 5 bases and J lost 3, with 13 bases in between. Germline V gives CDR1 MNHEY, CDR2 SMNVEV (reference sequence). The CDR3 length is 14 residues. The CDR3 DNA is TGTGCCAGCAGTCCACACGGCGCGAAAGAGACCCAGTACTTC. Translation gives CASSPHGAKETQYF.

CDR3 sequence reads: CASSPQRGGRDTQYF. CDR3 in DNA: TGTGCCAGCAGCCCCCAGCGGGGGGGTAGAGATACGCAGTATTTT. The chain uses TRBV7-2 and TRBJ2-3; TRBD2 matches 10 bases. The trim removed 5 bases at V and 5 bases at J, leaving 7 bases unmatched. The CDR3 runs to 15 residues. Germline V gene data show CDR1 as SGHTA and CDR2 as FQGNSA.

This rearrangement joins TRBV2 to TRBJ1-6; D is unclear. This CDR3 spans 16 amino acids. The germline gives CDR1 SNHLY, CDR2 FYNNEI. Trimming took off 8 bases at V and 0 bases at J, with 14 bases between the two ends. The CDR3 region is CASGSPRSSYNSPLHF. The CDR3 nucleotides are TGTGCCAGCGGCAGTCCTAGAAGCTCCTATAATTCACCCCTCCACTTT.

The chain recombines TRBV25-1 with TRBJ2-6; D ambiguous. The CDR3 is 13 amino acids. Germline CDR1 reads MGHDK; CDR2 reads SYGVNS. V was shortened by 6 bases and J by 0 bases, with 3 bases between the two germline ends. The CDR3 DNA follows: TGTGCCAGCAGGAGCTCTGGGGCCAACGTCCTGACTTTC. It translates to CASRSSGANVLTF.

J is TRBJ2-7 and V is TRBV6-6, with D possibly matching TRBD2 (6 bases). The CDR3 is made up of 13 amino acids. The V end was cut by 6 bases, the J end by 6 bases, with 15 bases between. CDR1 and CDR2 from the germline V gene are MNHNY and SVGAGI (reference sequence). DNA of the CDR3: TGTGCCAGCAGCCACGGGGGTCACCGCGAGCAGTACTTC. Its protein product is CASSHGGHREQYF.

The J gene is TRBJ2-5, the V gene TRBV4-3, with TRBD2 identical over 7 bases. V shed 1 base and J 5 bases; nucleotides not matched to a gene: 7. This CDR3 is 15 amino acids long. From germline, CDR1 is LGHNA and CDR2 YSLEER. The CDR3 sequence is CASSQGAWGGETQYF. DNA for the CDR3: TGCGCCAGCAGCCAAGGCGCCTGGGGAGGGGAGACCCAGTACTTC.

The chain recombines TRBV5-1 with TRBJ2-1; 7 bases agree with TRBD1. V was clipped by 4 bases and J by 8 bases; unmatched bases: 6. Germline V gene sequence: CDR1 SGHRS, CDR2 YFSETQ. The CDR3 covers 13 residues. CDR3 amino acids: CASSLPGGDEQFF. The DNA of the CDR3 is TGCGCCAGCAGCCTCCCAGGGGGTGATGAGCAGTTCTTC.

This chain connects TRBV3-1 (or the pseudogene TRBV3-2) to TRBJ1-1, with 7 positions matching TRBD1. The CDR3 covers 14 residues. V was clipped by 0 bases and J by 3 bases; unmatched bases: 1. Per germline, CDR1 LGHDT and CDR2 YNNKEL (reference sequence). CDR3 loop: CASSQEQGYTEAFF. CDR3 bases: TGTGCCAGCAGCCAAGAACAGGGGTACACTGAAGCTTTCTTT.

The chain is built from TRBV18 and TRBJ1-2; no reliable D call. The CDR3 totals 14 residues. V lost 8 bases and J 2 bases, leaving 15 bases between the germline ends. Germline V gene sequence: CDR1 KGHSH, CDR2 LQKENI. For the CDR3, the DNA is TGTGCCAGCAGACGGGAGGGATCAAACTATGGCTACACCTTC. Translating gives CASRREGSNYGYTF.

The chain carries TRBV5-1 and TRBJ2-3; 9 nucleotides line up with TRBD2. Germline CDR1 is SGHRS and CDR2 is YFSETQ. The CDR3 covers 16 residues. J lost 1 base, V lost 3 bases, and 6 bases had no gene match. CDR3 in DNA: TGCGCCAGCAGCTCTATAGCGGGGGCACGCACAGATACGCAGTATTTT. Residues: CASSSIAGARTDTQYF.

The CDR3 coding sequence is TGCAGCGTTGAAGTGGGTGGCGGCTACACCTTC. Its translation is CSVEVGGGYTF. The chain links TRBV29-1 to TRBJ1-2, with no clear D. V lost 1 base and J 8 bases, leaving 8 bases between the germline ends. This CDR3 has 11 residues. Germline CDR1 and CDR2: SQVTM and ANQGSEA.

As regards this clone: At one of its ends the junction is not consistent with the germline gene, which may arise from a read error. The CDR3 sequence: CASSSQSGQGVIF. The CDR3 coding sequence is TGTGCCAGCAGTTCCCAATCAGGACAGGGGGTAATCTTT. The chain recombines TRBV2 with TRBJ1-1, with TRBD1 identical over 10 bases. Germline assignment: CDR1 SNHLY and CDR2 FYNNEI. This CDR3 spans 13 amino acids.

This chain joins TRBV25-1 and TRBJ1-5, with D possibly being TRBD1 (6 bases). CDR1 and CDR2 from the germline V gene are MGHDK and SYGVNS. This CDR3 spans 15 amino acids. V dropped 4 bases and J dropped 4 bases, with 14 bases sitting between them. The CDR3 DNA follows: TGTGCCAGCAGTGGGGGACACTTGTATAATCAGCCCCAGCATTTT. It encodes CASSGGHLYNQPQHF.

The V call is TRBV6-6, the J call TRBJ2-7, with TRBD1 matching 7 bases. Unmatched junction bases numbered 7, after V lost 4 bases and J lost 1 base. There are 15 residues in the CDR3. CDR1 and CDR2 (germline): MNHNY, SVGAGI (reference sequence). The CDR3 DNA follows: TGTGCCAGCAGTTCCCCGAGGGGGCTATCCTACGAGCAGTACTTC. Its translation: CASSSPRGLSYEQYF.

The chain has TRBV3-1 (or the pseudogene TRBV3-2) and TRBJ1-2; TRBD1 might be the D (6 bases). The V and J ends lost 0 bases and 6 bases respectively, with 17 bases between them. The germline V gene encodes CDR1 LGHDT and CDR2 YNNKEL (reference sequence). This CDR3 has 16 amino acids. The CDR3 region is CASSQDSQGRGNGYTF. The CDR3 DNA is TGTGCCAGCAGCCAAGACTCACAGGGACGGGGAAATGGCTACACCTTC.

This clone was recorded a few times. The chain joins TRBV5-3 to TRBJ1-1, with unresolved D. TRBV5-3 is sorted into the ORF group, with uncertain function. V was trimmed by 3 bases and J by 4 bases, leaving 10 bases between them. The CDR3 is 13 amino acids. The CDR3 here is CARSSRLSTEAFF. CDR3 DNA: TGTGCCAGAAGCTCCCGTTTGAGCACTGAAGCTTTCTTT.

V usage is TRBV30 and J usage is TRBJ2-1, with 7 nucleotides matching TRBD2. This CDR3 region has 13 residues. Germline V gene lookup returns CDR1 GTSNPN and CDR2 SVGIG (reference sequence). Unmatched junction bases numbered 5, after V lost 0 bases and J lost 9 bases. CDR3 sequence reads: CAWSVNGGTEQFF. The CDR3 DNA reads TGTGCCTGGAGTGTCAACGGGGGGACTGAGCAGTTCTTC.

The V gene is TRBV4-1, the J gene TRBJ1-2, with no clear D. Germline lookup yields CDR1 MGHRA and CDR2 YSYEKL. CDR3 length: 15 amino acids. Trimming removed 1 base from V and 6 bases from J, with 15 bases in between. The CDR3 DNA follows: TGCGCCAGCAGCCAAGCCACCCAGCTCGGGAATGGCTACACCTTC. Translated: CASSQATQLGNGYTF.

This sequence joins TRBV2 and TRBJ1-5, with D possibly being TRBD1 (5 bases). V lost 2 bases and J lost 2, with 13 bases in between. This CDR3 spans 16 amino acids. Germline CDR1 SNHLY, CDR2 FYNNEI. The CDR3 loop reads CASSEMETEGNQPQHF. The DNA of the CDR3 is TGTGCCAGCAGTGAAATGGAGACAGAAGGCAATCAGCCCCAGCATTTT.

V and J are TRBV19 and TRBJ1-6; D remains unclear. Germline CDR1 and CDR2: LNHDA and SQIVND (reference sequence). The V gene lost 7 bases and the J gene lost 8 bases, with 18 bases spanning the gap. The CDR3 totals 15 residues. CDR3 in DNA: TGTGCCAGTATTTTCCCCGACCAGTCGGATTCACCCCTCCACTTT. Its protein is CASIFPDQSDSPLHF.

CDR3 loop: CASSLAQQPAETQYF. CDR3 nucleotide sequence: TGTGCCAGCAGCTTGGCTCAGCAACCGGCAGAGACCCAGTACTTC. The J gene is TRBJ2-5, the V gene TRBV7-2; D is undetermined. The CDR3 is 15 amino acids. The germline V and J ends were trimmed by 3 bases and 4 bases, with 15 bases remaining between them. The germline CDR1 and CDR2 sequences are SGHTA and FQGNSA.

This clone was counted between two and nine times. The V gene is TRBV5-6, the J gene TRBJ1-4, with 8 positions matching TRBD1. V was clipped by 1 base and J by 7 bases; unmatched bases: 9. This CDR3 has 16 residues. Germline assignment: CDR1 SGHDT and CDR2 YYEEEE. The CDR3 bases are TGTGCCAGCAGCTTGAGGGCCGGGACAGGTGGTGAAAAACTGTTTTTT. Translating gives CASSLRAGTGGEKLFF.